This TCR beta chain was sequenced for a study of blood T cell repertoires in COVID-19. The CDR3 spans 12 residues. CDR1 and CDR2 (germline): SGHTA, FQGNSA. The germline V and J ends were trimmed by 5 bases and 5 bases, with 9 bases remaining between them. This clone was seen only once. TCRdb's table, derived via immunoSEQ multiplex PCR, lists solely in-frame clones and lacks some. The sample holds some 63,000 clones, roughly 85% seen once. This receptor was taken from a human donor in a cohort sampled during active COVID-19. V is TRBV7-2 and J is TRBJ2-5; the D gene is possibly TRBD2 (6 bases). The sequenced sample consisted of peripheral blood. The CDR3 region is CASSLGRETQYF. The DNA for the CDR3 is TGTGCCAGCAGCCTAGGGAGGGAGACCCAGTACTTC.